This is a list of T cell receptor beta chains from one sample in a study of shared clonotypes between healthy human individuals. Profiled with immunoSEQ multiplex PCR; TCRdb holds only in-frame clones, not every one. Altogether approximately 530,000 clones are present, approximately 95% being singletons, with the ten largest covering 0.055% to 0.075%. Specimen: naive CD4+ T cells sorted from blood. The source of these receptors is a woman aged 25 to 39 in good health. Both conserved end residues are part of each CDR3. The D gene is left open where the match is weak. Rows may omit the clone size; those that give it use once, few, many or a size class.

>TRBD2|TRBJ2-1|TRBV19|.
CASSFLAGYEQFF
TGTGCCAGTAGTTTCCTAGCGGGTTATGAGCAGTTCTTC
>.|TRBJ2-5|TRBV18|.
CASSPPGSRETQYF
TGTGCCAGCTCACCACCAGGATCGAGAGAGACCCAGTACTTC
>.|TRBJ2-1|TRBV7-3|.
CASSLSGPNEQFF
TGTGCCAGCAGCTTAAGTGGGCCCAATGAGCAGTTCTTC
>.|TRBJ2-7|TRBV4-1|.
CASSHPRGVREQYF
TGCGCCAGCAGCCACCCCAGGGGGGTCCGCGAGCAGTACTTC
>.|TRBJ2-7|TRBV18|.
CASSSPTGMYEQYF
TGTGCCAGCTCCTCACCTACAGGGATGTACGAGCAGTACTTC
>TRBD2|TRBJ2-3|TRBV27|.
CASRIAGVRDTQYF
TGTGCCAGCAGAATAGCGGGAGTGAGAGATACGCAGTATTTT
>TRBD2|TRBJ2-7|TRBV19|.
CASSIDRAGGPHEQYF
TGTGCCAGTAGTATAGATCGTGCGGGAGGGCCCCACGAGCAGTACTTC
>.|TRBJ1-3|TRBV27|.
CASKAASSGNTIYF
TGTGCCAGCAAAGCAGCTTCCTCTGGAAACACCATATATTTT
>.|TRBJ1-5|TRBV28|.
CASSPYTEGQPQHF
TGTGCCAGCAGTCCGTACACGGAAGGTCAGCCCCAGCATTTT
>.|TRBJ2-4|TRBV30|.
CAWSAPGGRLLYGGTDLKNIQYF
TGTGCCTGGAGTGCCCCCGGGGGGCGCCTATTATATGGCGGGACAGACCTCAAAAACATTCAGTACTTC
>.|TRBJ2-7|TRBV13|.
CASSQFAGATYEQYF
TGTGCCAGCAGCCAGTTCGCGGGCGCAACCTACGAGCAGTACTTC
>TRBD2|TRBJ2-3|TRBV9|.
CASSLGGLAGVTDTQYF
TGTGCCAGCAGCCTAGGTGGACTAGCGGGAGTAACAGATACGCAGTATTTT
>.|TRBJ2-3|TRBV2|.
CASSVASHGDTQYF
TGTGCCAGCAGTGTCGCGAGCCACGGAGATACGCAGTATTTT
>.|TRBJ1-5|TRBV29-1|.
CSVGAGSGNQPQHF
TGCAGCGTTGGGGCAGGGAGCGGCAATCAGCCCCAGCATTTT
>.|TRBJ2-1|TRBV21-1|.
CASRPSGVYNEQFF
TGTGCCAGCAGGCCTAGCGGGGTTTACAATGAGCAGTTCTTC
>TRBD1|TRBJ1-2|TRBV29-1|.
CSVPTGVAEDGYTF
TGCAGCGTACCGACAGGGGTGGCCGAGGATGGCTACACCTTC
>TRBD1|TRBJ2-7|TRBV28|.
CASSLGDRYYEQYF
TGTGCCAGCAGTCTAGGGGACAGATATTACGAGCAGTACTTC
>.|TRBJ2-3|TRBV4-1|.
CASSRHYQSISTDTQYF
TGCGCCAGCAGTCGACACTACCAGAGCATTAGCACAGATACGCAGTATTTT
>.|TRBJ2-4|TRBV29-1|.
CSAELRGLAKNIQYF
TGCAGCGCTGAACTCAGGGGTCTAGCCAAAAACATTCAGTACTTC
>.|TRBJ1-2|TRBV5-1|.
CASSSENPIGATYGYTF
TGCGCCAGCAGCTCCGAGAATCCGATAGGGGCCACCTATGGCTACACCTTC
>TRBD1|TRBJ2-7|TRBV28|.
CASSLPPGQPYEQYF
TGTGCCAGCAGTCTCCCCCCGGGACAGCCCTACGAGCAGTACTTC
>TRBD2|TRBJ2-1|TRBV29-1|.
CSVAAGLYNEQFF
TGCAGCGTTGCAGCGGGGCTCTACAATGAGCAGTTCTTC
>.|TRBJ2-1|TRBV2|.
CASSGGSRWVRYEQFF
TGTGCCAGCAGTGGGGGGAGCAGGTGGGTCCGGTATGAGCAGTTCTTC
>TRBD1|TRBJ1-2|TRBV6-5|once
CASSTRQGLGYTF
TGTGCCAGCAGTACCCGACAGGGGCTCGGCTACACCTTC
>TRBD2|TRBJ2-1|TRBV5-4|.
CASSLALAGVNEQFF
TGTGCCAGCAGCTTGGCTCTAGCGGGAGTTAATGAGCAGTTCTTC
>.|TRBJ1-5|TRBV28|.
CASSTTLQGQQPQHF
TGTGCCAGCAGTACTACCCTCCAGGGGCAGCAGCCCCAGCATTTT
>TRBD1|TRBJ1-1|TRBV5-1|once
CASSNGQGASPGAFF
TGCGCCAGCAGCAACGGACAGGGGGCGTCTCCTGGAGCTTTCTTT